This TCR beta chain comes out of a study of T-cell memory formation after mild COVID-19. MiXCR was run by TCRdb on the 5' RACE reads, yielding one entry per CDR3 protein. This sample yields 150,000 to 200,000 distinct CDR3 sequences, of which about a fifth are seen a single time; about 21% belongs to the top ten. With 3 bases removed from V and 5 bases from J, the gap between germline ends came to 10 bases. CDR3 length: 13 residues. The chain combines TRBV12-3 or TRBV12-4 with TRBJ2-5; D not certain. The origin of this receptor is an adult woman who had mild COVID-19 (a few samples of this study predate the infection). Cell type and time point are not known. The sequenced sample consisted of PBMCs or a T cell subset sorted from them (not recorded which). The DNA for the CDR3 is TGTGCCAGCAGTTTTACCCGCCTCGAGACCCAGTACTTC. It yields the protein CASSFTRLETQYF.